The rows below give T cell receptor beta chains drawn from one sample of a study of identical twins. TCRdb ran MiXCR on the 5' RACE reads and lists one entry per CDR3 protein. This repertoire shows a few hundred thousand distinct CDR3 sequences, roughly 15% found once; its top ten account for 0.44%. The sample was also linked to a second study, of yellow fever vaccine responses in identical twins.

The sequenced sample was CD4+ T cells sorted from blood. These receptors were collected from a woman aged 18 to 35 in good health. The CDR3 runs from the conserved cysteine through the conserved F or W. D genes are given only for firm matches. The size of a clone is reported for some rows only, either as once, few or many, or as a class for expanded clones.

TRBJ1-2 TRBD1 few TRBV7-3 21 TGTGCCAGCAGCTTAATAAGGGAGAGCCGGGACAGCGCGAATTCAAACTATGGCTACACCTTC CASSLIRESRDSANSNYGYTF
TRBJ2-1 - - TRBV6-1 14 TGTGCCAGCAAGATGGGACCTGCCTACAATGAGCAGTTCTTC CASKMGPAYNEQFF
TRBJ1-4 TRBD1 many TRBV5-1 15 TGCGCCAGCAGCACCTCCGGGACAGTTAATGAAAAACTGTTTTTT CASSTSGTVNEKLFF
TRBJ2-3 - few TRBV4-1 16 TGCGCCAGCAGCCAAGAGCCGGGGTCTAGCACAGATACGCAGTATTTT CASSQEPGSSTDTQYF
TRBJ2-3 - few TRBV6-5 14 TGTGCCAGCAGTTATCACGGGTCCAAAGATACGCAGTATTTT CASSYHGSKDTQYF
TRBJ2-1 TRBD1 - TRBV20-1 14 TGCAGTGCCCCCGGGACAGGGGTTTGGAATGAGCAGTTCTTC CSAPGTGVWNEQFF
TRBJ1-1 TRBD1 few TRBV29-1 12 TGCAGCGTTGAGGTACAGGGGATGAAAGCTTTCTTT CSVEVQGMKAFF
TRBJ2-4 - - TRBV4-1 15 TGCGCCAGCAGCCAAGATCGGACTATCAAAAACATTCAGTACTTC CASSQDRTIKNIQYF
TRBJ2-3 TRBD1 many TRBV2 14 TGTGCCAGCAAGGGGACAGACTTCACAGATACGCAGTATTTT CASKGTDFTDTQYF
TRBJ1-1 TRBD1 - TRBV5-1 13 TGCGCCAGCAGCTCAGGGACAGGCACTGAAGCTTTCTTT CASSSGTGTEAFF